This T cell receptor beta chain appears in the sequencing data of a study of T cells in Graves' hyperthyroidism and ophthalmopathy (dated by TCRdb to about 2019). Describing the broader study: Peripheral blood samples were taken at initial diagnosis, before any treatment was given. A discovery cohort of roughly 96 patients, 43 with Graves' ophthalmopathy and 57 with stable Graves' hyperthyroidism, was used to find distinguishing TCR V-J signatures. Whether ophthalmopathy could be predicted prospectively was tested in an independent validation cohort made up of under 20 hyperthyroidism patients plus 17 patients who later progressed to ophthalmopathy. The 90 or so discovery patients were randomly split 7:3 into training and test sets. In addition, the study compared T-cell repertoires in thyroid tissue and in blood from several Graves' hyperthyroidism patients. Following sampling, methimazole starting at 30 mg daily was given to hyperthyroidism patients, and high-dose intravenous methylprednisolone was given to ophthalmopathy patients. The paper reports TCR Vbeta CDR3 sequencing of 140 or so peripheral blood samples: around 41 ophthalmopathy, fewer than 85 hyperthyroidism and some 17 progressor patients. What the work shows at the level of the full study, not this receptor alone: No statistical method was used to set the sample size in advance, and investigators knew the group allocation. In validation, the model predicted progression to ophthalmopathy with approximately 71% sensitivity and around 72% specificity, a median of about 6.7 months before onset. Ophthalmopathy was separated from stable hyperthyroidism by a 13 V-J signature model, with approximately 86% sensitivity and about 81% specificity obtained in cross-validation and 80%/75% obtained in testing. Most expanded thyroid clonotypes (frequency above 0.001) were also detected in blood, suggesting blood repertoires may reflect thyroid immune responses.

The sample holds many counts of this clonotype. Its antigen is unknown. No much larger clone exists at a distance of one base, and base qualities are not known. Graves' hyperthyroidism was defined as stable when no progression to ophthalmopathy occurred over 18 months of follow-up. Hyperthyroidism patients were newly diagnosed, had a disease duration of under 2 months, and were aged 18 to 65 years. Patients with uncontrolled infections, other autoimmune diseases, pregnancy or lactation were excluded. Diagnoses relied on clinical symptoms, serum thyroxine and TRAb, thyroid ultrasound and orbital computed tomography. PBMCs were isolated from 7.5 to 10 ml of fresh peripheral blood by Ficoll-Paque density gradient centrifugation. Total RNA was extracted with Trizol reagent, and quality was checked on an Agilent 2100 Bioanalyzer. Spanning cysteine to phenylalanine, the CDR3 consists of 15 amino acids. Only CDR3 DNA remains: 45 bases, in frame from the first base. V was cut back by 0 bases and J by 5 bases, leaving a gap of 10 bases between them. The CDR1 and CDR2 encoded by the germline V gene are SGHVS and FQNEAQ.

The TCR beta CDR3 regions were amplified from the RNA transcripts. The first round of RT-PCR for the TCR CDR3 was performed with the HTBI primer set and the Qiagen OneStep RT-PCR kit. A second multiplex PCR round built the libraries, followed by size selection and purification. Libraries were sequenced paired-end with 100 bp reads on an Illumina HiSeq2000. The original pipeline was this. SOAPnuke was used to process the raw data, throwing out any read that contained adapters or uncalled bases, had a mean Phred below 15, or lacked an exact constant-primer or identifier match. High-quality paired reads were merged with COPE v1.2.5, and unique nucleotide sequences were defined as clonotypes. MiTCR v1.1 was used to align clonotypes to the IMGT TRBV, TRBD and TRBJ reference segments. The analysis was restricted to V-J combinations with a frequency above 0.0001, which together covered over 99% of the repertoires. A TCS score was defined as the ratio of F50 (clonal expansion) to E x V (chaos), with BLOSUM62-based TCRdist applied between CDR3 peptides within each V-J. Welch's t-statistics and random forest reduced fewer than 600 V-J features to 13, which were used in a naive Bayes classifier (R e1071). TCRdb ran its own pipeline on the public reads, namely fastp trimming at Q25 and MiXCR clone calling, and kept in-frame beta chains. Entries that share a CDR3 protein sequence are merged under the most common genes and DNA. These V and J calls originate from TCRdb's pipeline instead of the authors' own analysis. This sample has 300,000 to 500,000 distinct CDR3 sequences in its table, and around 14% of those were observed once. Around a third of the sample goes to the ten largest clones.

The sequencing sample was made of blood. The clonotype originates from a woman aged 25 to 39 with Graves' hyperthyroidism. The sequence is built from TRBV7-8 and TRBJ2-2; possibly the D gene is TRBD2, per 5 matching bases. CDR3 reads: CASSLAGEGTGELFF. The nucleotide sequence is TGTGCCAGCAGCTTAGCGGGAGAAGGGACCGGGGAGCTGTTTTTT.